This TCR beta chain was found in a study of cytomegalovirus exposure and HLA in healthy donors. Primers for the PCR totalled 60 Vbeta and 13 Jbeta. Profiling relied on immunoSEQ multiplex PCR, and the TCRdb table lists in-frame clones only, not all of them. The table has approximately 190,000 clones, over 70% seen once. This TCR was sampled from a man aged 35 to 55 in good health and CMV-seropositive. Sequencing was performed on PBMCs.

The CDR3 DNA is TGTGCCAGCAGCCCTACGCAAGATACGCAGTATTTT. Translated: CASSPTQDTQYF. The gene calls are TRBV11-3 and TRBJ2-3; D remains unclear. The ends were cut back, 5 bases at V and 5 bases at J, with 8 bases in the middle. Germline values: CDR1 SGHNT, CDR2 YENEEA. This CDR3 is 12 amino acids long.